Following are 7 T cell receptor beta chains from one sample sequenced in a study of Ad26.COV2.S vaccination and SARS-CoV-2 variants. Documented treatment: around 19 received Ad26.COV2.S at low or high dose, single or two shots; roughly 5 received placebo; per-sample allocation not given. Sampling took place 63 days after the first vaccine or placebo injection. Sequenced by immunoSEQ multiplex PCR; TCRdb stores in-frame clones only, minus some. This sample has about 350,000 clones, with around 90% found just once. The starting material was peripheral blood, obtained in a trial of Ad26.COV2.S vaccine versus placebo. The source of these receptors is a person aged 18-65 years who received the Ad26.COV2.S COVID-19 vaccine or a placebo.

The chain joins TRBV5-6 to TRBJ2-5, with no clear D. This CDR3 has 14 amino acids. Trimming took 2 bases from V and 3 from J, leaving 11 bases between them. Germline loops: CDR1 SGHDT, CDR2 YYEEEE. This CDR3 reads CASSLAGPKETQYF. CDR3 nucleotide sequence: TGTGCCAGCAGCTTAGCAGGACCTAAAGAGACCCAGTACTTC.

The gene calls are TRBV3-1 (or the pseudogene TRBV3-2) and TRBJ2-6; the D is unclear. Trimming pared 0 bases from V and 2 bases from J, leaving 14 bases between. Germline V CDR1 and CDR2: LGHDT, YNNKEL (reference sequence). This CDR3 is 18 amino acids long. The CDR3 is CASSQDPVVGTGANVLTF. For the CDR3, the DNA is TGTGCCAGCAGCCAAGATCCAGTGGTGGGTACTGGGGCCAACGTCCTGACTTTC.

The chain employs TRBV7-9 and TRBJ1-1, with D unclear. V shed 1 base and J shed 5 bases, with 20 bases lying between them. CDR1 and CDR2 from the germline V gene are SEHNR and FQNEAQ (reference sequence). This CDR3 spans 17 amino acids. CDR3 DNA sequence: TGTGCCAGCAGCTTAGATCCCCTCGACACCGCGGGGACTGAAGCTTTCTTT. Protein: CASSLDPLDTAGTEAFF.

This clone was found a few times. CDR3 sequence (DNA): TGTGCCAGGGACTTCCTGGAAGGATATACTGGAAACACCATATATTTT. Its translation is CARDFLEGYTGNTIYF. The rearrangement links TRBV24-1 to TRBJ1-3; weak D call: TRBD1 (5 bases). Germline values: CDR1 KGHDR, CDR2 SFDVKD. The V end was cut by 11 bases, the J end by 2 bases, with 21 bases between. The CDR3 sequence is 16 residues long.

The J gene is TRBJ1-6, the V gene TRBV2; no clear D. CDR1 and CDR2 (germline): SNHLY, FYNNEI. CDR3 length: 14 amino acids. V was trimmed by 4 bases and J by 2 bases, leaving 6 bases between them. The chain's CDR3 is CASSVDPYNSPLHF. CDR3 sequence (DNA): TGTGCCAGCAGTGTGGATCCCTATAATTCACCCCTCCACTTT.

V usage is TRBV27 and J usage is TRBJ1-1; D remains unclear. The CDR3 loop spans 13 amino acids. V lost 6 bases and J lost 0, with 8 bases in between. Germline lookup yields CDR1 MNHEY and CDR2 SMNVEV (reference sequence). CDR3 amino acids: CASRPGMNTEAFF. CDR3 DNA sequence: TGTGCCAGCAGACCGGGAATGAACACTGAAGCTTTCTTT.

The chain carries TRBV29-1 and TRBJ2-1; D gene unclear. Per the germline V gene, CDR1 is SQVTM and CDR2 is ANQGSEA. This CDR3 is built from 11 residues. Trimming stripped 7 bases from V and 8 bases from J, with 12 bases between. In nucleotides, the CDR3 is TGCAGCGGGAGTCAGGCCGATGAGCAGTTCTTC. Protein: CSGSQADEQFF.